Listed below are T cell receptor beta chains from one sample, sequenced in a study of T cells in Graves' hyperthyroidism and ophthalmopathy. Each CDR3 protein gets one entry after TCRdb re-called the multiplex PCR reads with MiXCR. The sample has around 360,000 distinct CDR3 sequences; over 12% are singletons. Sequencing input: blood. These receptors originate from a woman between 55 and 75 years old with Graves' ophthalmopathy. Each CDR3 is given with its conserved first and last residue. The D gene is left open where the match is weak. Only some rows state a clone size, as once, few, many or a class for expanded clones.

clone_size | j_call | v_call | d_call | cdr3_aa | cdr3_nt
many | TRBJ2-7 | TRBV6-1 | TRBD2 | CASSDIGTSAYEQYF | TGTGCCAGCAGTGATATTGGGACTAGCGCCTACGAGCAGTACTTC
NA | TRBJ1-5 | TRBV6-2/TRBV6-3 | NA | CASRSVGQPQHF | TGTGCCAGCAGGTCCGTAGGCCAGCCCCAGCATTTT
NA | TRBJ2-1 | TRBV25-1 | TRBD2 | CASLGGRRNERFF | TGTGCCAGCTTGGGCGGGAGAAGAAATGAGCGGTTCTTC
few | TRBJ2-7 | TRBV7-8 | NA | CASSLAKTVTTYEQYF | TGTGCCAGCAGCTTAGCTAAAACAGTCACAACCTACGAGCAGTACTTC
many | TRBJ1-5 | TRBV2 | TRBD1 | CASSEEGQISNQPQHF | TGTGCCAGCAGTGAAGAGGGACAGATTAGCAATCAGCCCCAGCATTTT
NA | TRBJ2-1 | TRBV7-3 | NA | CASSLVAGHGEQFF | TGTGCCAGCAGCTTAGTAGCAGGGCACGGTGAGCAGTTCTTC
NA | TRBJ2-7 | TRBV4-1 | NA | CASSREGARYEQYF | TGCGCCAGCAGCCGGGAGGGGGCGAGGTACGAGCAGTACTTC
many | TRBJ2-3 | TRBV3-1 | TRBD2 | CASSRPGGRRDTQYF | TGTGCCAGCAGCCGGCCGGGAGGGCGTAGGGATACGCAGTATTTT
many | TRBJ1-5 | TRBV7-2 | NA | CASSPEPGQPQHF | TGTGCCAGCAGCCCCGAGCCGGGGCAGCCCCAGCATTTT
NA | TRBJ1-5 | TRBV11-1 | NA | CAVVHQSEGDQPQHF | TGTGCCGTCGTCCACCAGTCCGAGGGCGATCAGCCCCAGCATTTT
many | TRBJ1-1 | TRBV18 | NA | CASSPGLNTEAFF | TGTGCCAGCTCACCAGGGCTGAACACTGAAGCTTTCTTT
NA | TRBJ2-7 | TRBV24-1 | TRBD1 | CATRRTGTGSYEQYF | TGTGCCACCAGACGAACCGGGACAGGATCCTACGAGCAGTACTTC
NA | TRBJ2-7 | TRBV15 | NA | CATSREPSSGGSYEQYF | TGTGCCACCAGCAGGGAGCCCTCGTCCGGGGGCTCCTACGAGCAGTACTTC
NA | TRBJ2-3 | TRBV6-9 | NA | CASSYIKGRITTQYF | TGTGCCAGCAGTTACATAAAGGGACGGATTACCACGCAGTATTTT
few | TRBJ2-1 | TRBV24-1 | TRBD2 | CATRGLAGNNEQFF | TGTGCCACCAGAGGACTAGCGGGTAACAATGAGCAGTTCTTC
many | TRBJ2-1 | TRBV20-1 | TRBD2 | CSARLAGRNEQFF | TGCAGTGCTCGACTAGCGGGAAGGAATGAGCAGTTCTTC
few | TRBJ1-5 | TRBV2 | NA | CASSRDQPQHF | TGTGCCAGCAGCAGAGATCAGCCCCAGCATTTT
many | TRBJ2-1 | TRBV12-3/TRBV12-4 | NA | CASSLGQNNEQFF | TGTGCCAGCAGTTTAGGGCAAAACAATGAGCAGTTCTTC
NA | TRBJ2-5 | TRBV29-1 | NA | CSLRTPQETQYF | TGCAGCCTTCGGACTCCGCAAGAGACCCAGTACTTC
few | TRBJ2-1 | TRBV15 | NA | CATSRAKGLQFF | TGTGCCACCAGCAGAGCGAAAGGACTACAGTTCTTC
NA | TRBJ2-4 | TRBV4-1 | TRBD2 | CASSQEGTSGRAGNIQYF | TGCGCCAGCAGCCAAGAAGGGACTAGCGGGAGGGCCGGAAACATTCAGTACTTC
many | TRBJ2-1 | TRBV20-1 | NA | CSASSGRGPYNEQFF | TGCAGTGCTAGTTCCGGGAGAGGTCCCTACAATGAGCAGTTCTTC
many | TRBJ1-1 | TRBV6-1 | TRBD1 | CASSAFRGSNTEAFF | TGTGCCAGCAGTGCGTTCAGGGGGTCGAACACTGAAGCTTTCTTT
many | TRBJ2-7 | TRBV20-1 | NA | CSARDSSHYEQYF | TGCAGTGCTAGAGACAGCAGTCACTACGAGCAGTACTTC
many | TRBJ1-5 | TRBV2 | NA | CASSVDRFNQPQHF | TGTGCCAGCAGTGTGGACAGATTCAATCAGCCCCAGCATTTT
many | TRBJ2-5 | TRBV3-1 | NA | CASSQDTVVQETQYF | TGTGCCAGCAGCCAAGATACGGTTGTCCAAGAGACCCAGTACTTC
many | TRBJ2-5 | TRBV10-3 | TRBD1 | CAIGDRAETQYF | TGTGCCATCGGGGACAGGGCAGAGACCCAGTACTTC
many | TRBJ2-3 | TRBV5-1 | TRBD1 | CASRAGQGANTDTQYF | TGCGCCAGCAGGGCGGGACAGGGGGCGAACACAGATACGCAGTATTTT
many | TRBJ2-7 | TRBV5-1 | TRBD1 | CASSRRTGESVEQYF | TGCGCCAGCAGCAGGAGGACAGGGGAGAGTGTCGAGCAGTACTTC
many | TRBJ1-5 | TRBV28 | NA | CASGTTGSWNQPQHF | TGTGCCAGCGGGACTACAGGGTCTTGGAATCAGCCCCAGCATTTT
many | TRBJ2-1 | TRBV10-3 | NA | CAISFSGEQFF | TGTGCCATCAGTTTTAGCGGAGAGCAGTTCTTC
NA | TRBJ2-3 | TRBV6-1 | NA | CASSVRRAGTDTQYF | TGTGCCAGCAGTGTCCGTCGGGCGGGCACAGATACGCAGTATTTT
many | TRBJ1-3 | TRBV11-2 | NA | CASSLGVSGNTIYF | TGTGCCAGCAGCTTAGGGGTCTCTGGAAACACCATATATTTT
few | TRBJ1-1 | TRBV5-8 | NA | CASSLGARVVEAFF | TGTGCCAGCAGCTTGGGGGCGCGGGTCGTTGAAGCTTTCTTT
NA | TRBJ1-1 | TRBV27 | TRBD1 | CVSSLRGQGDLNTEAFF | TGTGTCAGCAGTTTAAGGGGACAGGGCGACCTGAACACTGAAGCTTTCTTT
NA | TRBJ1-2 | TRBV19 | NA | CASRMGLNYGYTF | TGTGCCAGCAGGATGGGACTTAACTATGGCTACACCTTC
many | TRBJ2-1 | TRBV12-3/TRBV12-4 | NA | CASSQRSKGHEQFF | TGTGCCAGCAGCCAAAGGTCCAAGGGCCATGAGCAGTTCTTC
many | TRBJ2-7 | TRBV5-1 | TRBD1 | CASSWDSSTYEQYF | TGCGCCAGCAGCTGGGACAGCTCTACCTACGAGCAGTACTTC
many | TRBJ2-7 | TRBV3-1 | NA | CASSQAGRPYEQYF | TGTGCCAGCAGCCAAGCGGGGAGGCCCTACGAGCAGTACTTC
NA | TRBJ2-1 | TRBV20-1 | TRBD2 | CSARDRAGSSYNEQFF | TGCAGTGCTAGAGATCGAGCGGGGAGCTCCTACAATGAGCAGTTCTTC
many | TRBJ2-7 | TRBV13 | TRBD1 | CASSPTGDYEQYF | TGTGCCAGCAGCCCGACAGGGGACTACGAGCAGTACTTC
many | TRBJ2-2 | TRBV6-1 | TRBD2 | CASSRSAGGPSSGELFF | TGTGCCAGCAGTCGATCAGCGGGAGGGCCATCGTCCGGGGAGCTGTTTTTT
many | TRBJ2-7 | TRBV28 | TRBD1 | CASSTRDRGAYEQYF | TGTGCCAGCAGCACCCGGGACAGGGGGGCATACGAGCAGTACTTC
many | TRBJ2-3 | TRBV6-1 | TRBD2 | CASSSLLAGPGTDTQYF | TGTGCCAGCAGTTCCTTACTAGCGGGCCCAGGGACAGATACGCAGTATTTT
few | TRBJ2-5 | TRBV20-1 | NA | CSASRGSRETQYF | TGCAGTGCTAGTAGGGGGAGTAGAGAGACCCAGTACTTC
few | TRBJ2-2 | TRBV24-1 | NA | CATSDAQGGRTGELFF | TGTGCCACCAGTGATGCGCAGGGGGGAAGAACCGGGGAGCTGTTTTTT
few | TRBJ2-2 | TRBV6-1 | TRBD2 | CASHELAGGAGELFF | TGTGCCAGCCACGAACTAGCGGGAGGAGCCGGGGAGCTGTTTTTT
many | TRBJ1-2 | TRBV28 | NA | CASSSPFGEYYGYTF | TGTGCCAGCAGTTCGCCCTTCGGAGAATACTATGGCTACACCTTC
few | TRBJ2-3 | TRBV4-1 | TRBD1 | CASSQGPGQGKDTQYF | TGCGCCAGCAGCCAAGGACCGGGACAGGGGAAAGATACGCAGTATTTT
few | TRBJ2-7 | TRBV5-1 | NA | CASSWSRGRNSYEQYF | TGCGCCAGCAGCTGGTCCCGAGGACGGAACTCCTACGAGCAGTACTTC
NA | TRBJ2-3 | TRBV19 | NA | CASSPYGGPGTQYF | TGTGCCAGTAGTCCTTATGGGGGGCCGGGTACGCAGTATTTT
NA | TRBJ1-1 | TRBV14 | TRBD1 | CASSQDHRGRLNTEAFF | TGTGCCAGCAGCCAAGACCACAGGGGTCGACTGAACACTGAAGCTTTCTTT
many | TRBJ2-5 | TRBV20-1 | NA | CSASWDGKGETQYF | TGCAGTGCTAGCTGGGACGGAAAAGGGGAGACCCAGTACTTC
many | TRBJ1-2 | TRBV30 | NA | CAWSPPQGYGYTF | TGTGCCTGGAGTCCGCCCCAGGGTTATGGCTACACCTTC